This paragraph covers one T cell receptor beta chain sequence. Its antigen remains unidentified. These data are taken from a study of cytomegalovirus exposure and HLA in healthy donors. At the level of the study: Most donors, approximately 82% of a few hundred genotyped, fell in the Caucasian-associated ancestry cluster.

The PCR was carried out with 60 Vbeta primers and 13 Jbeta primers. In the original analysis: Around 11 million of about 88 million unique TCR beta chains were shared, per a later count. Clones were sequenced by immunoSEQ multiplex PCR, and TCRdb holds only the in-frame ones, with some missing. That table furnishes V, J and clone size, whereas the DNA furnished D and trimming. In the table there are some 140,000 clones, more than 75% of which are singletons. Notes on the study in general: TCR beta V- and J-gene trimming was later associated with a missense DCLRE1C variant. In vitro work confirmed that a few CMV-associated chains recognize CMV antigens.

Sequenced material: PBMCs. The receptor comes from a man in his thirties or forties in good health and CMV-seropositive.

DNA for the CDR3: TGTGCCAGCAGTGAAGCGAGGGGGTCAGGTCCCCAGCATTTT. This sequence encodes CASSEARGSGPQHF. The chain couples TRBV2 to TRBJ1-5; D perhaps matches TRBD1 (6 bases). The length of the CDR3 is 14 residues. CDR1 and CDR2 (germline): SNHLY, FYNNEI. V was clipped by 0 bases and J by 10 bases, with 13 bases between them.